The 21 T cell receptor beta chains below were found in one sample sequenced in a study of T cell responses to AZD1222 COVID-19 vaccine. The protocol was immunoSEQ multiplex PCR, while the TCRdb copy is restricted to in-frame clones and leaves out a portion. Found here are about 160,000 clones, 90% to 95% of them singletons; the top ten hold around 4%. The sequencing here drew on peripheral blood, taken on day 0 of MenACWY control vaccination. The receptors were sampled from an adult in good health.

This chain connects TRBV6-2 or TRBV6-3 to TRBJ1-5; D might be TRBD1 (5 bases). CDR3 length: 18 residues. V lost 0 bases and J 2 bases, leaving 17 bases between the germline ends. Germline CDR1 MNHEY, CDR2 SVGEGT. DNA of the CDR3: TGTGCCAGCAGTTACTCACCGTTGTGGGGGAGCGGCAATCAGCCCCAGCATTTT. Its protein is CASSYSPLWGSGNQPQHF.

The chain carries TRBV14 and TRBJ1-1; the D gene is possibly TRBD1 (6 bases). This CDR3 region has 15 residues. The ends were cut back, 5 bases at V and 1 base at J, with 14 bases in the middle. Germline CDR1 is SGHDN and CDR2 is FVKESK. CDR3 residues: CASSAQQGGNTEAFF. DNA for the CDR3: TGTGCCAGCAGCGCCCAACAGGGTGGGAACACTGAAGCTTTCTTT.

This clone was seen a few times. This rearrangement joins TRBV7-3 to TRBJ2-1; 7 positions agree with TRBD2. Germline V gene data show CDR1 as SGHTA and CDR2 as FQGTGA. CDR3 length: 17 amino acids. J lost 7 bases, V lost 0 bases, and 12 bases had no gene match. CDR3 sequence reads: CASSLTNGEGRVNEQFF. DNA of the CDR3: TGTGCCAGCAGCTTAACGAATGGAGAGGGGAGGGTGAATGAGCAGTTCTTC.

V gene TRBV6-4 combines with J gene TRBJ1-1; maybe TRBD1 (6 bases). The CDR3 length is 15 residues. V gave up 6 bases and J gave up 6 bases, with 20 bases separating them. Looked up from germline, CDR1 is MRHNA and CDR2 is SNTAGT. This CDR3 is CASRSAGGRRPEAFF. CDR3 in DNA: TGTGCCAGCAGGAGTGCTGGGGGGCGTCGTCCTGAAGCTTTCTTT.

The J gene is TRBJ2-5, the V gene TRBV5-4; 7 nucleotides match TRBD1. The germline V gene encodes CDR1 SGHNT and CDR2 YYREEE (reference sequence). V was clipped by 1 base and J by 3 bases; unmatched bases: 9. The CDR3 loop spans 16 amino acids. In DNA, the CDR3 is TGTGCCAGCAGCTTGCCGATAGTGACAGGGAAAGAGACCCAGTACTTC. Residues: CASSLPIVTGKETQYF.

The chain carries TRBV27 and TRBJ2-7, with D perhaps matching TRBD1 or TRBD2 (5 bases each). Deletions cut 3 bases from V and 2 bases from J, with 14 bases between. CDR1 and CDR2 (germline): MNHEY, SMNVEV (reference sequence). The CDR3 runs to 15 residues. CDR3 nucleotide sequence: TGTGCCAGCAGTTTTTTCGGCCGGGGCCCCTACGAGCAGTACTTC. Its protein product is CASSFFGRGPYEQYF.

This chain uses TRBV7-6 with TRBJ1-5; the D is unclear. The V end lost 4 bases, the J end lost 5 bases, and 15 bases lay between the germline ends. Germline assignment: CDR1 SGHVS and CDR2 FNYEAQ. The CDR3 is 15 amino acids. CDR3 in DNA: TGTGCCAGCAGCTCTACTTTAGGACGGGATCAGCCCCAGCATTTT. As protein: CASSSTLGRDQPQHF.

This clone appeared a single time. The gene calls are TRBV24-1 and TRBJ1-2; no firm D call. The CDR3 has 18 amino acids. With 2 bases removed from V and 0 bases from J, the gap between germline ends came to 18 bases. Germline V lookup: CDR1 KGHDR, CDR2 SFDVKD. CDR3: CATSDSPGRRQANYGYTF. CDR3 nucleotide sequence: TGTGCCACCAGTGATTCCCCAGGTAGGAGGCAGGCTAACTATGGCTACACCTTC.

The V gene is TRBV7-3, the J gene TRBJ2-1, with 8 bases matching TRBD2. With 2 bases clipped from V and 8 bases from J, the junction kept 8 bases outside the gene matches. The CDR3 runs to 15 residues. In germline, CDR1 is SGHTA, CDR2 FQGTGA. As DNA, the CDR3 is TGTGCCAGCAGCTTATTGGGCGGGAGGTTAGATGAGCAGTTCTTC. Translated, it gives CASSLLGGRLDEQFF.

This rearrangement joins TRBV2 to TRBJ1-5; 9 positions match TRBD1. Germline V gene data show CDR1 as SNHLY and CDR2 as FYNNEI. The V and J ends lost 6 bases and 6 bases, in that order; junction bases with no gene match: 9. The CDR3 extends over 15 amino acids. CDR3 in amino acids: CASSDPTGGTQPQHF. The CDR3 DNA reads TGTGCCAGCAGCGATCCTACAGGGGGCACTCAGCCCCAGCATTTT.

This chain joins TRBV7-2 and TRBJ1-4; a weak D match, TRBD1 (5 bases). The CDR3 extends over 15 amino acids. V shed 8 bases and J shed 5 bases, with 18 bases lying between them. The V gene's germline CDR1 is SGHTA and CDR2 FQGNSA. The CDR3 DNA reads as TGTGCCAGCTGCCCGGGGGTAATGGGAAATGAAAAACTGTTTTTT. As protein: CASCPGVMGNEKLFF.

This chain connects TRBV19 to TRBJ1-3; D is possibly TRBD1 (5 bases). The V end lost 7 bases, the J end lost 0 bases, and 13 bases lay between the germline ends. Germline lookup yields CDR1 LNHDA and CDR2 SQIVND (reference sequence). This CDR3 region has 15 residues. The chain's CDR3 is CASTLGRFSGNTIYF. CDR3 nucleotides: TGTGCCAGTACCCTGGGACGTTTCTCTGGAAACACCATATATTTT.

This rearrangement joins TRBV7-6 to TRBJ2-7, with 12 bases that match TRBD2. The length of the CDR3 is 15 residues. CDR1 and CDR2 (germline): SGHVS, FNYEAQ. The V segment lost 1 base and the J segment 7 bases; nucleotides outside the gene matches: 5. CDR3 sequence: CASSLGLAGESEQYF. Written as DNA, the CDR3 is TGTGCCAGCAGCTTAGGACTAGCGGGAGAATCAGAGCAGTACTTC. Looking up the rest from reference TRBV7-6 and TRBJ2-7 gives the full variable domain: GAGVSQSPRYKVTKRGQDVALRCDPISGHVSLYWYRQALGQGPEFLTYFNYEAQQDKSGLPNDRFSAERPEGSISTLTIQRTEQRDSAMYRCASSLGLAGESEQYFGPGTRLTVT.

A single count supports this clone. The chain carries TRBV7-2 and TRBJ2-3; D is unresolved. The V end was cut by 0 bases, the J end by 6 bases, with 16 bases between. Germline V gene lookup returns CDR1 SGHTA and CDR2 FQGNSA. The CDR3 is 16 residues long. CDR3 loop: CASSLAHLGPPDTQYF. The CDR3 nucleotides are TGTGCCAGCAGCTTAGCGCACCTTGGCCCACCCGATACGCAGTATTTT.

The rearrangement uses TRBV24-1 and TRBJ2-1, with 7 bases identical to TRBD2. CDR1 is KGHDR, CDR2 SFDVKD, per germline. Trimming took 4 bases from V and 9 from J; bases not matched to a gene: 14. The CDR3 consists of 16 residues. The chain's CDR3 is CATSDPRGSRASEQFF. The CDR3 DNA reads TGTGCCACCAGTGACCCTCGCGGGAGTCGGGCGTCTGAGCAGTTCTTC.

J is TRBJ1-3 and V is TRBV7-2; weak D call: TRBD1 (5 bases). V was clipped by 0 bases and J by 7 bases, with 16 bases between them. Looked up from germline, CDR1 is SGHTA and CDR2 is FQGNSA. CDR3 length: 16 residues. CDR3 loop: CASSLAGPSAGNTIYF. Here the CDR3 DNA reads TGTGCCAGCAGCTTAGCCGGGCCATCGGCAGGGAACACCATATATTTT.

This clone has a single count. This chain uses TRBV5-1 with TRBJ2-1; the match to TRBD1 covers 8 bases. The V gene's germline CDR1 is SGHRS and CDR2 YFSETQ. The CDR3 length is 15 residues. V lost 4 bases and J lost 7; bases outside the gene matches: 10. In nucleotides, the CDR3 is TGCGCCAGCAGCGTGGAGGGACAGGCAGGTAATGAGCAGTTCTTC. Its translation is CASSVEGQAGNEQFF.

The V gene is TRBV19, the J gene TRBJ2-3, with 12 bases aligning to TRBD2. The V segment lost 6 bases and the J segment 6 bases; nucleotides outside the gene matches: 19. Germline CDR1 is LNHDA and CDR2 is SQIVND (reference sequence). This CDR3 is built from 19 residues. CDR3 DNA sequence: TGTGCCAGTAGCCAACGACTCCTCGGGCTAGCGGGAGGGCCTGATACGCAGTATTTT. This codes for CASSQRLLGLAGGPDTQYF. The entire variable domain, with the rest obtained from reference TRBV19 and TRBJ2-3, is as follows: DGGITQSPKYLFRKEGQNVTLSCEQNLNHDAMYWYRQDPGQGLRLIYYSQIVNDFQKGDIAEGYSVSREKKESFPLTVTSAQKNPTAFYLCASSQRLLGLAGGPDTQYFGPGTRLTVL.

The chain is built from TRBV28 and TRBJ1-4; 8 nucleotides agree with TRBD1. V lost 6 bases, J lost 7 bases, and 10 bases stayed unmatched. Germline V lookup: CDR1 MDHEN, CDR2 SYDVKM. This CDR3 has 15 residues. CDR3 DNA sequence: TGTGCCAGCAGAGCGGACAGGGAGACGGCTGAAAAACTGTTTTTT. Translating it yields CASRADRETAEKLFF.

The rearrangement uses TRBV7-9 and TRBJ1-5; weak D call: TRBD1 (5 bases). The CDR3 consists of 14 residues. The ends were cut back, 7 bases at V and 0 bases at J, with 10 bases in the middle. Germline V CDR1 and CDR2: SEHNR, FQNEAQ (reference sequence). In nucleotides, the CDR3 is TGTGCCAGCACAACCGGGGGTAGCAATCAGCCCCAGCATTTT. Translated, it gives CASTTGGSNQPQHF.

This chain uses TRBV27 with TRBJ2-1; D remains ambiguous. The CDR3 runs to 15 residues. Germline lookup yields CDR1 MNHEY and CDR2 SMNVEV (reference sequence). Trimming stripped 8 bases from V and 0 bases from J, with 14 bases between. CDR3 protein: CASQRSWSSYNEQFF. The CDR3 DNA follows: TGTGCCAGCCAGAGGTCCTGGAGCTCCTACAATGAGCAGTTCTTC.